These T cell receptor beta chains were read from a single sample in a study of PD-1 blockade in classical Hodgkin lymphoma. The assay was immunoSEQ multiplex PCR, and TCRdb's table has in-frame clones only and misses some. The repertoire has more than 10,000 clones, roughly 80% of them found once; the top ten carry roughly 25%. The sample consisted of peripheral blood mononuclear cells (PBMCs), taken at baseline. Receptor source: a human donor with classical Hodgkin lymphoma. Each CDR3 is given with its conserved first and last residue. D genes are given only for firm matches. Expanded clones get a size class; other rows say once, few or many, or leave the size out.

clone size	V gene	D gene	J gene	CDR3 DNA	CDR3 protein
NA	TRBV7-3	NA	TRBJ2-4	TGTGCCAGCAGCTCCGACCCCCTAGCCAAAAACATTCAGTACTTC	CASSSDPLAKNIQYF
once	TRBV4-1	NA	TRBJ1-5	TGCGCCAGCAGCCTTCGCCGGGGTCAGCCCCAGCATTTT	CASSLRRGQPQHF
few	TRBV19	NA	TRBJ1-1	TGTGCCAGTAGTATAGGACAAGGATACGCTGAAGCTTTCTTT	CASSIGQGYAEAFF
NA	TRBV6-5	NA	TRBJ1-3	TGTGCCAGCAGTGAACAGGGTCACGGAAACACCATATATTTT	CASSEQGHGNTIYF
once	TRBV6-6	NA	TRBJ2-6	TGTGCCAGCAGCCCGCGGATCGTATGGGGGGCCAACGTCCTGACTTTC	CASSPRIVWGANVLTF
NA	TRBV4-1	TRBD2	TRBJ2-5	TGCGCCAGCAGCCAGGGGACTAGCGGCATCCAAGAGACCCAGTACTTC	CASSQGTSGIQETQYF
NA	TRBV19	NA	TRBJ1-5	TGTGCCAGTAGTCTGTGGAGGGGTCAGCCCCAGCATTTT	CASSLWRGQPQHF
NA	TRBV19	TRBD2	TRBJ2-3	TGTGCCAGTAGTCCGGGACTAGCGGCGAGCGCAGATACGCAGTATTTT	CASSPGLAASADTQYF
NA	TRBV6-1	NA	TRBJ1-4	TGTGCCAGCAGTCTCATAAGTGAAAAACTGTTTTTT	CASSLISEKLFF
NA	TRBV21-1	NA	TRBJ1-4	TGTGCCAGCAACACCCAACAGGGGTCTAATGAAAAACTGTTTTTT	CASNTQQGSNEKLFF
NA	TRBV28	NA	TRBJ2-7	TGTGCCAGCAGTTTCCGCGGGAATCGTCGTGAGCAGTACTTC	CASSFRGNRREQYF
NA	TRBV6-1	NA	TRBJ2-7	TGTGCCAGCAGGAACCCGCCTGGGGGCGAGCAGTACTTC	CASRNPPGGEQYF
NA	TRBV11-2	NA	TRBJ2-5	TGTGCCAGCAGCTTGGACTTCACCCCGGAGACCCAGTACTTC	CASSLDFTPETQYF
NA	TRBV6-5	NA	TRBJ2-3	TGTGCCAGCAGTTACGAACTATTCCCCCTGGGTACGCAGTATTTT	CASSYELFPLGTQYF
NA	TRBV5-1	NA	TRBJ2-3	TGCGCCAGCAGCCTACGGGACGGCACAGATACGCAGTATTTT	CASSLRDGTDTQYF
NA	TRBV29-1	NA	TRBJ1-4	TGCAGCGCTTGGACCGCATATAATGAAAAACTGTTTTTT	CSAWTAYNEKLFF
NA	TRBV5-1	TRBD1	TRBJ2-3	TGCGCCAGCAGCTTGGTCCCGGGACAGGGAAATACGCAGTATTTT	CASSLVPGQGNTQYF
NA	TRBV5-6	NA	TRBJ2-6	TGTGCCAGCAGCTTGGGTCCAGGGAGCGTTAGCGGGGCCAACGTCCTGACTTTC	CASSLGPGSVSGANVLTF
NA	TRBV27	NA	TRBJ1-3	TGTGCCAGCAGTTCCCTGGGACTTCAGAACTCTGGAAACACCATATATTTT	CASSSLGLQNSGNTIYF
once	TRBV4-2	NA	TRBJ2-7	TGTGCCAGCAGCCAAGAGAGCTTCAGGGACATAACACCCTACGAGCAGTACTTC	CASSQESFRDITPYEQYF
NA	TRBV10-3	NA	TRBJ2-3	TGTGCCATCAGCGGAGAGGCAGGGATTGTCACAGATACGCAGTATTTT	CAISGEAGIVTDTQYF
NA	TRBV19	NA	TRBJ1-5	TGTGCCAGTAGCCCGAGGCAGGGGAGCAATCAGCCCCAGCATTTT	CASSPRQGSNQPQHF
few	TRBV6-5	TRBD1	TRBJ1-4	TGTGCCAGCAGTTACCGGACAGGGGTGAATGAAAAACTGTTTTTT	CASSYRTGVNEKLFF
NA	TRBV13	NA	TRBJ1-1	TGTGCCAGCAGCTTATTCCAATCCAGGAACACTGAAGCTTTCTTT	CASSLFQSRNTEAFF
once	TRBV5-8	NA	TRBJ2-2	TGTGCCAGCAGCTTTGGTCTAACGAACACCGGGGAGCTGTTTTTT	CASSFGLTNTGELFF
NA	TRBV19	NA	TRBJ2-7	TGTGCCAGTAGACCGGCCACGGGGACTTCCTACGAGCAGTACTTC	CASRPATGTSYEQYF
NA	TRBV18	TRBD2	TRBJ2-1	TGTGCCAGCTCACGGACTAGCGGGCATTACAATGAGCAGTTCTTC	CASSRTSGHYNEQFF